Below are 9 T cell receptor beta chains sequenced from a single sample in a study of siplizumab effects on memory and regulatory T cells. Profiled with immunoSEQ multiplex PCR; TCRdb holds only in-frame clones, not every one. Here the sample spans about 100,000 clones, approximately 91% being singletons. The sample consisted of CD4+ T cells sorted from blood. The receptors were gathered from a human donor in good health.

The chain recombines TRBV6-1 with TRBJ1-6; D is ambiguous. V lost 0 bases and J 9 bases, leaving 15 bases between the germline ends. The CDR3 consists of 16 residues. Germline values: CDR1 MNHNS, CDR2 SASEGT. CDR3 sequence (DNA): TGTGCCAGCAGTGAAGCGTTGGGCAGTGTTGTTTCACCCCTCCACTTT. Translating gives CASSEALGSVVSPLHF.

V and J are TRBV10-3 and TRBJ1-1, with a tentative D call TRBD1 (6 bases). Per germline, CDR1 ENHRY and CDR2 SYGVKD. The ends were cut back, 4 bases at V and 8 bases at J, with 17 bases in the middle. The CDR3 extends over 14 amino acids. The chain's CDR3 is CAISVPEGGTEAFF. In DNA form, the CDR3 reads TGTGCCATCAGTGTCCCCGAAGGGGGGACAGAAGCTTTCTTT.

The rearrangement uses TRBV9 and TRBJ2-1; 13 bases fit TRBD2. The CDR3 has 14 residues. Germline V lookup: CDR1 SGDLS, CDR2 YYNGEE. Trimming cost V 7 bases and J 15 bases; bases outside gene matches: 13. The CDR3 region is CASAPHTSGGALFF. CDR3 bases: TGTGCCAGCGCTCCCCATACTAGCGGGGGGGCTTTGTTCTTC. The variable domain in full, with the rest retrieved from reference TRBV9 and TRBJ2-1, is DSGVTQTPKHLITATGQRVTLRCSPRSGDLSVYWYQQSLDQGLQFLIQYYNGEERAKGNILERFSAQQFPDLHSELNLSSLELGDSALYFCASAPHTSGGALFFGPGTRLTVL.

This clone was seen just once. The chain couples TRBV5-4 to TRBJ2-5, with D possibly TRBD2 on 5 matching bases. Germline CDR1 and CDR2: SGHNT and YYREEE (reference sequence). There are 13 residues in the CDR3. Trimming took off 5 bases at V and 2 bases at J, with 10 bases between the two ends. CDR3 in amino acids: CASRTPGQETQYF. The CDR3 nucleotides are TGTGCCAGCAGAACCCCGGGGCAAGAGACCCAGTACTTC. The full variable domain, completed using reference TRBV5-4 and TRBJ2-5, is ETGVTQSPTHLIKTRGQQVTLRCSSQSGHNTVSWYQQALGQGPQFIFQYYREEENGRGNFPPRFSGLQFPNYSSELNVNALELDDSALYLCASRTPGQETQYFGPGTRLLVL.

The chain combines TRBV10-3 with TRBJ2-3; TRBD2 matches at 9 bases. V trimming: 10 bases; J trimming: 0 bases; junction bases outside the gene matches: 8. The CDR3 runs 15 residues. Germline V gene sequence: CDR1 ENHRY, CDR2 SYGVKD. The CDR3 loop is CASRRTSVSTDTQYF. The CDR3 nucleotides read TGTGCCAGCAGGAGGACTAGCGTTAGCACAGATACGCAGTATTTT.

The chain combines TRBV7-9 with TRBJ2-2; tentative D call: TRBD2 (6 bases). Between the trimmed V and J ends, which lost 0 bases and 7 bases, there was a span of 15 bases. The V gene's germline CDR1 is SEHNR and CDR2 FQNEAQ (reference sequence). The CDR3 runs to 16 residues. CDR3 DNA: TGTGCCAGCAGCTTAGCGCGACGGGGGTTAGGCGGGGAGCTGTTTTTT. Protein sequence: CASSLARRGLGGELFF. Based on the CDR3 plus reference TRBV7-9 and TRBJ2-2, the full variable domain is DTGVSQNPRHKITKRGQNVTFRCDPISEHNRLYWYRQTLGQGPEFLTYFQNEAQLEKSRLLSDRFSAERPKGSFSTLEIQRTEQGDSAMYLCASSLARRGLGGELFFGEGSRLTVL.

The chain has TRBV19 and TRBJ1-5, with D hard to call. Germline-derived CDR1 and CDR2 are LNHDA and SQIVND (reference sequence). Trimming removed 5 bases at V and 6 bases at J, with 14 bases between. The CDR3 contains 14 residues. CDR3 residues: CASSPQSGSQPQHF. In DNA, the CDR3 is TGTGCCAGTAGTCCGCAGTCGGGAAGTCAGCCCCAGCATTTT.

The chain uses TRBV2 and TRBJ1-5, with D perhaps TRBD1 (5 bases). Germline V lookup: CDR1 SNHLY, CDR2 FYNNEI. Deletions cut 6 bases from V and 2 bases from J, with 14 bases between. The CDR3 is 15 amino acids. CDR3 residues: CASRDGGGGNQPQHF. CDR3 sequence (DNA): TGTGCCAGCAGGGACGGCGGAGGGGGCAATCAGCCCCAGCATTTT. Full variable domain (rest looked up from reference TRBV2 and TRBJ1-5): EPEVTQTPSHQVTQMGQEVILRCVPISNHLYFYWYRQILGQKVEFLVSFYNNEISEKSEIFDDQFSVERPDGSNFTLKIRSTKLEDSAMYFCASRDGGGGNQPQHFGDGTRLSIL.

The V call is TRBV2, the J call TRBJ1-5; D is uncertain. The CDR3 is made up of 15 amino acids. Germline CDR1 is SNHLY and CDR2 is FYNNEI. V lost 6 bases and J 1 base, leaving 13 bases between the germline ends. The CDR3 region is CASREQLQSNQPQHF. The DNA for the CDR3 is TGTGCCAGCAGGGAACAGCTACAAAGCAATCAGCCCCAGCATTTT.